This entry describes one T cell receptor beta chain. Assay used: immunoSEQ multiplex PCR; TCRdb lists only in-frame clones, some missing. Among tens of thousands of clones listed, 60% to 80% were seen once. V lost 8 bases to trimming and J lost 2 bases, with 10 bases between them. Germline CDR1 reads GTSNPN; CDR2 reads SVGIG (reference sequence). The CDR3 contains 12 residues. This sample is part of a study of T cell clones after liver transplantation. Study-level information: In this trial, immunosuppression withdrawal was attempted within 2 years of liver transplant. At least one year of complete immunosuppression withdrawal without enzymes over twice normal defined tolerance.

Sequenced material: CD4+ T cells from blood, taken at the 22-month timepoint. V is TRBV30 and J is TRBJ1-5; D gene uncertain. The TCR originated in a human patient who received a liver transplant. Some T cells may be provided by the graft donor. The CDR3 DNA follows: TGTGCCGGGTCCGCAGGCAATCAGCCCCAGCATTTT. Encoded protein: CAGSAGNQPQHF.